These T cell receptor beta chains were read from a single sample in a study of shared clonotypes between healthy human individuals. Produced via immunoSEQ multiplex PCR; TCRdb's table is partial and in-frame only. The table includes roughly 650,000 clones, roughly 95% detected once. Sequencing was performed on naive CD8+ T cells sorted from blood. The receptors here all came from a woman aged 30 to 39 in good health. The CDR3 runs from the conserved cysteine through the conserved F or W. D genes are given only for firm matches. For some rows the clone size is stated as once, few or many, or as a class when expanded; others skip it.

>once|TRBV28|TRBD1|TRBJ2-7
TGTGCCAGCAGAGCATTCTCGGCGACAGGGGAGCAGTACTTC
CASRAFSATGEQYF
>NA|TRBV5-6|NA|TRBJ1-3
TGTGCCAGCAGCTTGGCTATGGACACAGGAAACACCATATATTTT
CASSLAMDTGNTIYF
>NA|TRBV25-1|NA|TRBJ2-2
TGTGCCAGCAGCCGATACGGGGAGCTGGCCACCGGGGAGCTGTTTTTT
CASSRYGELATGELFF
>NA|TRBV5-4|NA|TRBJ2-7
TGTGCCAGCAGCCCAAGACCCGGCTTCCACGAGCAGTACTTC
CASSPRPGFHEQYF
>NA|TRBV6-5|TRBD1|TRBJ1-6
TGTGCCAGCAGTTACTCCACAGGGGGTTCACCCCTCCACTTT
CASSYSTGGSPLHF
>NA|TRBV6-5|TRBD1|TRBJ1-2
TGTGCCAGCAGCGGACAGGCGCTTAACTATGGCTACACCTTC
CASSGQALNYGYTF
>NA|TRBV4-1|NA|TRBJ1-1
TGCGCCAGCAGCCCGACCTTGAACGGAATGAACACTGAAGCTTTCTTT
CASSPTLNGMNTEAFF
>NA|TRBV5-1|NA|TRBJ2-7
TGCGCCAGCAGCGAAGGACAGGGACTAACCTACGAGCAGTACTTC
CASSEGQGLTYEQYF
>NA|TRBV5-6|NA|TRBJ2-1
TGTGCCAGCAGCCCGTCAGGGCATGAGCAGTTCTTC
CASSPSGHEQFF
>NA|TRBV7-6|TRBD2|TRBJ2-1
TGTGCCAGCAGCCTTACCGAGCCACTAGCGACTCCCAATGAGCAGTTCTTC
CASSLTEPLATPNEQFF
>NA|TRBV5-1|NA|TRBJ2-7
TGCGCCAGCAAAGAGGCTCAGACCTACGAGCAGTACTTC
CASKEAQTYEQYF
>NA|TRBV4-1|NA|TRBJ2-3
TGCGCCAGCAGCCAAGAAGTGGGGACATATGACACAGATACGCAGTATTTT
CASSQEVGTYDTDTQYF
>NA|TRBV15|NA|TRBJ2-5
TGTGCCACCAGCAGAGATCGTTCGGGAGTGGGGTTGGAGACCCAGTACTTC
CATSRDRSGVGLETQYF
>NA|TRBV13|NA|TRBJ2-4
TGTGCCAGCAGCTTATGGACGGGAGAGGCCAAAAACATTCAGTACTTC
CASSLWTGEAKNIQYF
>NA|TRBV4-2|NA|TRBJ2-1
TGTGCCAGCAGTCCTAGCGTTTACAATGAGCAGTTCTTC
CASSPSVYNEQFF
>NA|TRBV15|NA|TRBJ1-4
TGTGCCACCAGCCTAGAGGGATCTACTAATGAAAAACTGTTTTTT
CATSLEGSTNEKLFF
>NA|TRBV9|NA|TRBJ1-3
TGTGCCAGCAGCGTAGAGGGGGGGTCTGGAAACACCATATATTTT
CASSVEGGSGNTIYF
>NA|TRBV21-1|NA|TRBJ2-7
TGTGCCAGCAGGGGAGAGCAGTACTTC
CASRGEQYF
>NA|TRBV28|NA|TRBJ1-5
TGTGCCAGCGGGGGCCTAGGCCAGGGACTGGCGGGTAATCAGCCCCAGCATTTT
CASGGLGQGLAGNQPQHF
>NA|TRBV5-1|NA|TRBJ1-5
TGCGCCAGCAGCTGGGGGTTCCATAGCAATCAGCCCCAGCATTTT
CASSWGFHSNQPQHF
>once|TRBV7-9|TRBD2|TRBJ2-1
TGTGCCAGCACGCTAGCGGGATCTACTGAGCAGTTCTTC
CASTLAGSTEQFF
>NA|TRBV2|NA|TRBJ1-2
TGTGCCAGCAGTGAATGGTCGGGGAGGGACTATGGCTACACCTTC
CASSEWSGRDYGYTF
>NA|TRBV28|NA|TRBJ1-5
TGTGCCAGCAGTTCCCCGGCGGAGGGGGGACCGGGCAATCAGCCCCAGCATTTT
CASSSPAEGGPGNQPQHF
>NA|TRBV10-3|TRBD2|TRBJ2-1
TGTGCCATCAGCCTTAGCGGGAGCACTGAGCAGTTCTTC
CAISLSGSTEQFF
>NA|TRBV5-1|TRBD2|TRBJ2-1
TGCGCCAGCAGCTCAAGACTAGCGGGAGGGGTCGATGAGCAGTTCTTC
CASSSRLAGGVDEQFF
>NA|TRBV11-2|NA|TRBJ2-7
TGTGCCAGCAGCCCGGACATGGCCTACGAGCAGTACTTC
CASSPDMAYEQYF
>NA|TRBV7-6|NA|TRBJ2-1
TGTGCCAGCAGCTTAGAAAATTTCTACAATGAGCAGTTCTTC
CASSLENFYNEQFF
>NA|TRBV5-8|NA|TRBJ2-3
TGTGCCAGCAGCTCCGGGGCAGATACGCAGTATTTT
CASSSGADTQYF
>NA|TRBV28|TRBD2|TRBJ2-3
TGTGCCAGCAGTATGAGCGGGAGGGTTTCAGATACGCAGTATTTT
CASSMSGRVSDTQYF
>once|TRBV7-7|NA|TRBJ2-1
TGTGCCAGCAGCTCGAACCCTGGATTTGACAATGAGCAGTTCTTC
CASSSNPGFDNEQFF
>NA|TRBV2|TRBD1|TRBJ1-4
TGTGCCAGCTTGCCTATGTCGACGGGACAGAATAATGAAAAACTGTTTTTT
CASLPMSTGQNNEKLFF
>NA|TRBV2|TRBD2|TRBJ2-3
TGTGCCAGCCGAAACCTAGCGGACACAGATACGCAGTATTTT
CASRNLADTDTQYF
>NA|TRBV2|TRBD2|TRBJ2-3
TGTGCCAGCTCAGAAATGGCGGGAGGCATCACAGATACGCAGTATTTT
CASSEMAGGITDTQYF
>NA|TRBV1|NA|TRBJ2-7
TGCACCTGTGGCGGGTATTCCTACGAGCAGTACTTC
CTCGGYSYEQYF
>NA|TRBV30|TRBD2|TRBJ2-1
TGTGCCTGGGACGGGGGTAGCGGGTGGGGTAGCTCCTACAATGAGCAGTTCTTC
CAWDGGSGWGSSYNEQFF
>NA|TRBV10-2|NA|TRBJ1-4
TGCGCCAGCAGTGAGGGAGCAACTAATGAAAAACTGTTTTTT
CASSEGATNEKLFF
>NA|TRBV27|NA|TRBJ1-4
TGTGCCAGCAATGTGGGGGGAGCTAATGAAAAACTGTTTTTT
CASNVGGANEKLFF
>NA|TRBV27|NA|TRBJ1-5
TGTGCCAGCAGTTTAGCGGTCAATCAGCCCCAGCATTTT
CASSLAVNQPQHF
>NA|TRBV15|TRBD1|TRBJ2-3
TGTGCCACCGGACAGGGTACAGAAGATACGCAGTATTTT
CATGQGTEDTQYF
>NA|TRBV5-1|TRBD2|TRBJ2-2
TGCGCCAGCAGTCAGTGGGAGGGCTTCGGGGAGCTGTTTTTT
CASSQWEGFGELFF
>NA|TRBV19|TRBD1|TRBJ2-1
TGTGCCAGTAAGGGGACAGTTAGTAGCAGTGAGCAGTTCTTC
CASKGTVSSSEQFF
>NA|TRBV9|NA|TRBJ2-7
TGTGCCAGCAGCGTAGGGGGGCCAGGACGGTTTGAGTTCGAGCAGTACTTC
CASSVGGPGRFEFEQYF
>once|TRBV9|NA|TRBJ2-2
TGTGCCAGCAGCGTAGCTAGGCGGACTAACACCGGGGAGCTGTTTTTT
CASSVARRTNTGELFF
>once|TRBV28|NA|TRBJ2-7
TGTGCCAGCAGTGGCCCGGGTTCGGACCGACCAGACTACGAGCAGTACTTC
CASSGPGSDRPDYEQYF
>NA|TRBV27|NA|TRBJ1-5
TGTGCCAGCTCGCGGACAGTTTCCTACAATCAGCCCCAGCATTTT
CASSRTVSYNQPQHF
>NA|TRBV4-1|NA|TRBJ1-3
TGCGCCAGCAGCCAAGTTCCGGGAGTAGGTACAAACACCATATATTTT
CASSQVPGVGTNTIYF
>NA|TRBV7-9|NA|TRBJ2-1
TGTGCCAGCAGCTCCGCTTCCCGGCCCCACAATGAGCAGTTCTTC
CASSSASRPHNEQFF
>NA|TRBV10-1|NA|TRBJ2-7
TGCGCCAGCAGTGAGTCAGGCGGGAACCACGAGCAGTACTTC
CASSESGGNHEQYF
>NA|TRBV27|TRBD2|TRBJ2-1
TGTGCCAGCAGTTTGGGGGCTAGCGGGAGTAATGAGCAGTTCTTC
CASSLGASGSNEQFF
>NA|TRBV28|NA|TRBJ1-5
TGTGCCAGCAGCTTACAGGGCCTCAATCAGCCCCAGCATTTT
CASSLQGLNQPQHF
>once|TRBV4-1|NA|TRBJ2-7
TGCGCCAGCAGCCAGGGGGATCCCGCTTATGAGCAGTACTTC
CASSQGDPAYEQYF
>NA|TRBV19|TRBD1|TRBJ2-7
TGTGCCAGTAGTCCGGGACAGGGGACATACGAGCAGTACTTC
CASSPGQGTYEQYF
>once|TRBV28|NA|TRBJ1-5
TGTGCCAGCAGTTATACGAGAGAAAGGGTTCAGCCCCAGCATTTT
CASSYTRERVQPQHF
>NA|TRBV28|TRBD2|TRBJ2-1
TGTGCCAGCAGTCCGACTAGCGGGACCTACAATGAGCAGTTCTTC
CASSPTSGTYNEQFF
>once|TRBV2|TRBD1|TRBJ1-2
TGTGCCAGCAGTGACGACAGGGGCATTCATGGCTACACCTTC
CASSDDRGIHGYTF
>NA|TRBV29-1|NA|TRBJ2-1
TGCAGCGTTGAAGATTCAGGGACTGGGAGCTCCTACAATGAGCAGTTCTTC
CSVEDSGTGSSYNEQFF
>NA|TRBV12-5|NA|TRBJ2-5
TGTGCTAGTGCCGAGTGGAACAGGCGTCAAGAGACCCAGTACTTC
CASAEWNRRQETQYF
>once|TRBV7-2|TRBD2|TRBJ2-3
TGTGCCAGCAGCCAACCCCTAGCGGGGGGCACAGATACGCAGTATTTT
CASSQPLAGGTDTQYF
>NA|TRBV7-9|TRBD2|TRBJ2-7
TGTGCCAGCAGCTTCCGAGAGTCTAGCGGGAGGACCGACGAGCAGTACTTC
CASSFRESSGRTDEQYF